These 22 T cell receptor beta chains originate from one sample sequenced in a study of blood T cell repertoires in COVID-19. Only in-frame clones appear in the TCRdb table, and some are missing; sequencing was by immunoSEQ multiplex PCR. The table lists around 380,000 clones, about four fifths of them singletons. Material: peripheral blood. The receptor set was obtained from a human donor with acute or convalescent COVID-19. The donor label of this sample is uncertain.

J is TRBJ1-2 and V is TRBV5-5; the D is unclear. Per the germline V gene, CDR1 is SGHKS and CDR2 is YYEKEE (reference sequence). Trimming removed 5 bases from V and 4 bases from J, with 18 bases in between. The CDR3 has 15 residues. The CDR3 loop reads CASREEVGEPYGYTF. CDR3 coding DNA: TGTGCCAGCAGGGAAGAGGTCGGAGAACCCTATGGCTACACCTTC.

The chain has TRBV5-1 and TRBJ1-1, with D unclear. The germline V gene has CDR1 SGHRS and CDR2 YFSETQ. V was clipped by 0 bases and J by 3 bases, with 12 bases between them. The CDR3 runs 15 residues. CDR3: CASSLDTGSDTEAFF. Here the CDR3 DNA reads TGCGCCAGCAGCTTGGACACGGGTTCGGACACTGAAGCTTTCTTT. The complete variable domain, with remaining parts taken from reference TRBV5-1 and TRBJ1-1, reads KAGVTQTPRYLIKTRGQQVTLSCSPISGHRSVSWYQQTPGQGLQFLFEYFSETQRNKGNFPGRFSGRQFSNSRSEMNVSTLELGDSALYLCASSLDTGSDTEAFFGQGTRLTVV.

This chain joins TRBV3-1 (or the pseudogene TRBV3-2) and TRBJ2-1, with TRBD2 identical over 13 bases. The V segment lost 8 bases and the J segment 6 bases; nucleotides outside the gene matches: 7. The CDR3 is 15 amino acids. CDR1 and CDR2 (germline): LGHDT, YNNKEL (reference sequence). CDR3 sequence: CASATGLAGLNEQFF. The CDR3 DNA reads as TGTGCCAGCGCCACGGGACTAGCGGGACTCAATGAGCAGTTCTTC.

V and J are TRBV6-6 and TRBJ1-2, with D unclear. The germline V and J ends were trimmed by 10 bases and 10 bases, with 10 bases remaining between them. The CDR3 contains 9 residues. Per the germline V gene, CDR1 is MNHNY and CDR2 is SVGAGI (reference sequence). CDR3 amino acids: CATTYTYTF. As DNA, the CDR3 is TGTGCCACCACGTACACCTACACCTTC.

The chain recombines TRBV29-1 with TRBJ1-2; 7 bases align to TRBD1. Germline-derived CDR1 and CDR2 are SQVTM and ANQGSEA. The CDR3 totals 13 residues. With V trimmed by 1 base and J by 8 bases, 7 bases remained unmatched. CDR3 amino acids: CSVEVNRGEGYTF. The CDR3 bases are TGCAGCGTTGAAGTTAACAGGGGCGAGGGCTACACCTTC.

The rearrangement links TRBV4-2 to TRBJ2-1, with a tentative D call TRBD2 (6 bases). The CDR3 consists of 16 residues. V lost 1 base and J 7 bases, leaving 17 bases between the germline ends. Germline V gene data show CDR1 as LGHNA and CDR2 as YNFKEQ. The CDR3 DNA follows: TGTGCCAGCAGCCAAGTTAGCGGAACCCTGAGGAATGAGCAGTTCTTC. Protein product: CASSQVSGTLRNEQFF.

The chain combines TRBV7-9 with TRBJ2-1, with 9 bases that match TRBD2. This CDR3 contains 14 residues. Germline CDR1 reads SEHNR; CDR2 reads FQNEAQ (reference sequence). J lost 5 bases, V lost 4 bases, and 3 bases had no gene match. The chain's CDR3 is CASSSGLANNEQFF. The CDR3 DNA follows: TGTGCCAGCAGCTCGGGACTAGCCAACAATGAGCAGTTCTTC.

The chain carries TRBV5-1 and TRBJ1-1; 8 bases align to TRBD1. CDR1 is SGHRS, CDR2 YFSETQ, per germline. V lost 7 bases, J lost 3 bases, and 8 bases stayed unmatched. The CDR3 has 14 amino acids. This chain's CDR3 is CASAPGQVYTEAFF. As DNA, the CDR3 is TGCGCCAGCGCACCGGGACAGGTTTACACTGAAGCTTTCTTT.

This clone was counted only a few times. V usage is TRBV2 and J usage is TRBJ1-5; D unresolved. Germline loops: CDR1 SNHLY, CDR2 FYNNEI. The germline V and J ends were trimmed by 7 bases and 10 bases, with 17 bases remaining between them. The CDR3 contains 13 residues. Here the CDR3 DNA reads TGTGCCAGCAACCGGGAGAATATCAGTCCCCAGCATTTT. It yields the protein CASNRENISPQHF.

This chain connects TRBV6-5 to TRBJ2-7; a weak D match, TRBD2 (6 bases). Germline values: CDR1 MNHEY, CDR2 SVGAGI. V was cut by 4 bases and J by 2 bases, with 18 bases left in between. This CDR3 comprises 16 residues. CDR3 sequence (DNA): TGTGCCAGCAGTTCCCCCGTTATGGGGGGTACCTACGAGCAGTACTTC. Translated: CASSSPVMGGTYEQYF.

This clone was observed a single time. The V call is TRBV28, the J call TRBJ1-1; D is unclear. The germline V gene encodes CDR1 MDHEN and CDR2 SYDVKM. V dropped 2 bases and J dropped 0 bases, with 7 bases sitting between them. This CDR3 is built from 14 residues. The CDR3 protein is CASSLETLNTEAFF. DNA of the CDR3: TGTGCCAGCAGTTTAGAGACATTGAACACTGAAGCTTTCTTT. Full variable domain (outside the CDR3, taken from reference TRBV28 and TRBJ1-1): DVKVTQSSRYLVKRTGEKVFLECVQDMDHENMFWYRQDPGLGLRLIYFSYDVKMKEKGDIPEGYSVSREKKERFSLILESASTNQTSMYLCASSLETLNTEAFFGQGTRLTVV.

This clone was counted a few times. The V and J genes are TRBV28 and TRBJ2-7; no reliable D call. Germline-derived CDR1 and CDR2 are MDHEN and SYDVKM. This CDR3 has 14 residues. V lost 2 bases and J lost 9, with 17 bases in between. Here the CDR3 reads CASSLPPVWAVQYF. For the CDR3, the DNA is TGTGCCAGCAGTTTACCCCCTGTCTGGGCCGTGCAGTACTTC.

The gene calls are TRBV6-5 and TRBJ2-1; 8 nucleotides agree with TRBD1. The CDR3 extends over 15 amino acids. Trimming took 4 bases from V and 5 from J; bases not matched to a gene: 7. Germline V lookup: CDR1 MNHEY, CDR2 SVGAGI. The CDR3 DNA sequence: TGTGCCAGCAGTTGGGGCAGGGGGCTAAACAATGAGCAGTTCTTC. Translation gives CASSWGRGLNNEQFF.

The chain uses TRBV9 and TRBJ1-2; D gene uncertain. This CDR3 region has 13 residues. Between the trimmed V and J ends, which lost 4 bases and 3 bases, there was a span of 10 bases. Germline lookup yields CDR1 SGDLS and CDR2 YYNGEE. The DNA for the CDR3 is TGTGCCAGCAGCTCCCGGGGAGACTATGGCTACACCTTC. This encodes CASSSRGDYGYTF.

The V and J genes are TRBV5-6 and TRBJ2-7, with 10 bases matching TRBD1. Germline CDR1 reads SGHDT; CDR2 reads YYEEEE. Trimming cost V 8 bases and J 3 bases; bases outside gene matches: 11. CDR3 size: 15 residues. Written as DNA, the CDR3 is TGTGCCAGTCGCAACCGGGACAGGGGCTACTACGAGCAGTACTTC. Translating gives CASRNRDRGYYEQYF.

This chain joins TRBV15 and TRBJ2-1; D is uncertain. Germline lookup yields CDR1 LNHNV and CDR2 YYDKDF (reference sequence). CDR3 length equals 19 residues. Trimming cost V 1 base and J 0 bases, with 19 bases left between them. CDR3 region: CATSRVGPGRPSSYNEQFF. The CDR3 nucleotides are TGTGCCACCAGCAGAGTCGGCCCTGGTCGACCTAGCTCCTACAATGAGCAGTTCTTC.

The chain carries TRBV27 and TRBJ1-5; a weak D match, TRBD1 (6 bases). Between the trimmed V and J ends, which lost 8 bases and 3 bases, there was a span of 14 bases. The CDR3 sequence is 14 residues long. Germline assignment: CDR1 MNHEY and CDR2 SMNVEV (reference sequence). The CDR3 protein is CASQKGGSNQPQHF. The CDR3 DNA reads as TGTGCCAGCCAAAAAGGGGGATCCAATCAGCCCCAGCATTTT.

The chain recombines TRBV7-6 with TRBJ1-1, with unresolved D. The V gene lost 5 bases and the J gene lost 3 bases, with 7 bases spanning the gap. Germline V gene sequence: CDR1 SGHVS, CDR2 FNYEAQ. CDR3 length equals 12 residues. In DNA, the CDR3 is TGTGCCAGCAGCCCTATGGACACTGAAGCTTTCTTT. The encoded protein is CASSPMDTEAFF.

CDR3 amino acids: CASSQARLRGEAGNTIYF. The CDR3 region has the DNA TGTGCCAGCAGCCAAGCGCGTCTTCGGGGGGAGGCTGGAAACACCATATATTTT. The chain carries TRBV3-1 (or the pseudogene TRBV3-2) and TRBJ1-3; possible D gene TRBD1, 5 bases. This CDR3 contains 18 residues. V was clipped by 1 base and J by 2 bases, with 18 bases between them. Germline CDR1 is LGHDT and CDR2 is YNNKEL (reference sequence).

The chain uses TRBV5-1 and TRBJ2-5; D is possibly TRBD1 (6 bases). Deletions cut 5 bases from V and 4 bases from J, with 12 bases between. The CDR3 totals 13 residues. Germline lookup yields CDR1 SGHRS and CDR2 YFSETQ. CDR3 nucleotide sequence: TGCGCCAGCAGATCAGGGGTGGCAGAGACCCAGTACTTC. Translation: CASRSGVAETQYF.

This sequence joins TRBV10-1 and TRBJ2-2; 9 bases line up with TRBD1. Unmatched junction bases numbered 8, after V lost 5 bases and J lost 7 bases. CDR1 is WNHNN and CDR2 is SYGVQD in the germline V gene (reference sequence). The CDR3 is made up of 15 amino acids. CDR3 residues: CASSTGTGLVGELFF. The CDR3 DNA sequence: TGCGCCAGCAGTACCGGGACAGGGCTTGTCGGGGAGCTGTTTTTT.

This chain joins TRBV12-3 or TRBV12-4 and TRBJ1-2, with D tentatively TRBD1 (5 bases). V lost 8 bases and J lost 5, with 9 bases in between. The CDR3 is 11 residues long. CDR3 sequence (DNA): TGTGCCAGCGGGGGGGGGTATGGCTACACCTTC. It encodes CASGGGYGYTF.